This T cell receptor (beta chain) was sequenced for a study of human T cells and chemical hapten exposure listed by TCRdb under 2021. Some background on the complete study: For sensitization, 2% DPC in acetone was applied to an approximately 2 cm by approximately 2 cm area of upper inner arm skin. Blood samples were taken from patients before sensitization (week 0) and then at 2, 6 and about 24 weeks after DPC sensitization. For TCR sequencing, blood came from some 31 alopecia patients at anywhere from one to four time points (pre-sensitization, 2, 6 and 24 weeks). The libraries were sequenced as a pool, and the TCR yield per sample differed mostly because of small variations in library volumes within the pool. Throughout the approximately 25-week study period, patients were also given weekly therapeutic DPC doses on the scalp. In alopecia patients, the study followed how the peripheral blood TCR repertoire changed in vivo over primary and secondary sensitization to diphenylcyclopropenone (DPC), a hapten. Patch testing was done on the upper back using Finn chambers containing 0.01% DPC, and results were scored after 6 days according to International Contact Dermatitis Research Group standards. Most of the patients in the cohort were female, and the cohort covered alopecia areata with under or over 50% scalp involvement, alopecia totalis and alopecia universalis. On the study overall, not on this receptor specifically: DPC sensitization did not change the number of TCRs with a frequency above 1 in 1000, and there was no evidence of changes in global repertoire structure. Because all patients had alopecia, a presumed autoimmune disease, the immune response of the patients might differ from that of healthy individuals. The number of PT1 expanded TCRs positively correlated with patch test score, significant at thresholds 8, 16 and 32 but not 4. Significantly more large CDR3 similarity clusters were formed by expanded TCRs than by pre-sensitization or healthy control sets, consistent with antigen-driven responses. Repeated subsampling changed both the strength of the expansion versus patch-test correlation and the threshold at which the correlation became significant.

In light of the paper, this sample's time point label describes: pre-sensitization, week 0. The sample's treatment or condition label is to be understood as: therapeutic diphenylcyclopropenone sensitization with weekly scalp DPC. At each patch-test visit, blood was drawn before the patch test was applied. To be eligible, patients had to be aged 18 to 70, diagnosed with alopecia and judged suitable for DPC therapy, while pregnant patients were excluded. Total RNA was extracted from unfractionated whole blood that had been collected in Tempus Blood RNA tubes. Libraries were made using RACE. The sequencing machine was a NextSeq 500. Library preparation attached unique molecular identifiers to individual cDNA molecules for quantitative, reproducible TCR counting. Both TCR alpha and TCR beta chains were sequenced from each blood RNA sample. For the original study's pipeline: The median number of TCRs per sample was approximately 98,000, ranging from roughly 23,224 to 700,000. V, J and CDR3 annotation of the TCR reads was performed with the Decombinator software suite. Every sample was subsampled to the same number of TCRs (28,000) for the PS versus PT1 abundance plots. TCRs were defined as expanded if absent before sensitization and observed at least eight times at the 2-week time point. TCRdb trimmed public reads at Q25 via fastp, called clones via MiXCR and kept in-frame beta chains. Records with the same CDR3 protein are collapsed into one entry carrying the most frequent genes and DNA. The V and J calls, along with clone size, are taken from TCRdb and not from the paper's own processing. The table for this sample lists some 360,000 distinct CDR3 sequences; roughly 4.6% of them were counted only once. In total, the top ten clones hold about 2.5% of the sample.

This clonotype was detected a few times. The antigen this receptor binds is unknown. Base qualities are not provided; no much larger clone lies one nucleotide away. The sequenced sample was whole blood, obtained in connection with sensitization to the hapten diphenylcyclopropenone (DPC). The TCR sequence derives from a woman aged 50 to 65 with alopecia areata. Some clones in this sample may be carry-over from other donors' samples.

The encoded CDR3 is CASSWDLSQPQHF. The DNA reads TGTGCCAGCAGCTGGGATTTGAGTCAGCCCCAGCATTTT. Recombination joined TRBV11-2 with TRBJ1-5; the D gene is unclear. Deletion took 4 bases off V and 6 bases off J, with a span of 10 bases between the germline ends. The germline V gene specifies SGHAT as CDR1 and FQNNGV as CDR2. The cysteine opens and the phenylalanine closes a CDR3 of 13 amino acids. Only the CDR3 part of the read is kept: 39 bases, read in frame from the first base. The variable domain in full, with residues beyond the CDR3 obtained from the reference TRBV11-2 and TRBJ1-5 genes, is EAGVAQSPRYKIIEKRQSVAFWCNPISGHATLYWYQQILGQGPKLLIQFQNNGVVDDSQLPKDRFSAERLKGVDSTLKIQPAKLEDSAVYLCASSWDLSQPQHFGDGTRLSIL.